The clone carrying this T cell receptor beta chain was recorded a few times. A single base separates this from a much larger clone, so it may be a read error. This entry is derived from a study of CD8 T cells in ankylosing spondylitis. J was trimmed by 2 bases and V by 6 bases; bases with no gene match: 4. In germline, CDR1 is MDHEN, CDR2 SYDVKM. CDR3 length: 14 residues. A single record per CDR3 protein comes from TCRdb applying MiXCR to the 5' RACE reads. The table has about 240,000 distinct CDR3 sequences, 8% to 9% seen once. The receptor was isolated from a female donor with ankylosing spondylitis or in good health (not recorded which). The sample comprised blood, either unsorted or a sorted T cell fraction (not recorded which). The V and J genes are TRBV28 and TRBJ1-5, with 7 bases matching TRBD1. In DNA, the CDR3 is TGTGCCAGCAGCCACGGGACAGGCAATCAGCCCCAGCATTTT. Its translation is CASSHGTGNQPQHF. Supplemented by reference TRBV28 and TRBJ1-5, the full variable domain reads DVKVTQSSRYLVKRTGEKVFLECVQDMDHENMFWYRQDPGLGLRLIYFSYDVKMKEKGDIPEGYSVSREKKERFSLILESASTNQTSMYLCASSHGTGNQPQHFGDGTRLSIL.